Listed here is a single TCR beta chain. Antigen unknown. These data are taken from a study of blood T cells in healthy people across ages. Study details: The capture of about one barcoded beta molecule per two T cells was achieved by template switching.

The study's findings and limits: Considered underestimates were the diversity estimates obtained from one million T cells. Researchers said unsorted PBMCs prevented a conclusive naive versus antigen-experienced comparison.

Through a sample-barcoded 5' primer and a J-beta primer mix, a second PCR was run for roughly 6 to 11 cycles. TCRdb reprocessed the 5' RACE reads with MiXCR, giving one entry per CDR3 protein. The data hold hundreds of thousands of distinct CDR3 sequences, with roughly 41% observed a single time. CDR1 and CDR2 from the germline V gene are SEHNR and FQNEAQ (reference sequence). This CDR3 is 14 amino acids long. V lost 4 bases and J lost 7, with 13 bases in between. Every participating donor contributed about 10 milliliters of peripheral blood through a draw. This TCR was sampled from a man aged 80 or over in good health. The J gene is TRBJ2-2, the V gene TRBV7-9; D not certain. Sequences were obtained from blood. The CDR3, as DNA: TGTGCCAGCAGCTCTAATTCCCGTAGCGGGGAGCTGTTTTTT. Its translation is CASSSNSRSGELFF.